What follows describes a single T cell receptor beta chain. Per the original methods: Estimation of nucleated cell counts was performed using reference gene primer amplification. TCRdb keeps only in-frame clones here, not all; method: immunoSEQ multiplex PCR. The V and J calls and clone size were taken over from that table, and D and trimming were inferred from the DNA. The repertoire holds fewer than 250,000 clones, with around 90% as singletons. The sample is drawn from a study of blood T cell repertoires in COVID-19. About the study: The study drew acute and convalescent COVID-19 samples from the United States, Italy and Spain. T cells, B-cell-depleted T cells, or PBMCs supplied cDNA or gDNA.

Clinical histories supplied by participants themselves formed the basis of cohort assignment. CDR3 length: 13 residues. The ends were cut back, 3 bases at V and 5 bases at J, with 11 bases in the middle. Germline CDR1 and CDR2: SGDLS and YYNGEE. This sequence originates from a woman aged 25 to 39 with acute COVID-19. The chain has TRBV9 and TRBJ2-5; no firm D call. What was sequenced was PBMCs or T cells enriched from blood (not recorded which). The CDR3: CASSAADGETQYF. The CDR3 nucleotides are TGTGCCAGCAGCGCCGCAGACGGGGAGACCCAGTACTTC.